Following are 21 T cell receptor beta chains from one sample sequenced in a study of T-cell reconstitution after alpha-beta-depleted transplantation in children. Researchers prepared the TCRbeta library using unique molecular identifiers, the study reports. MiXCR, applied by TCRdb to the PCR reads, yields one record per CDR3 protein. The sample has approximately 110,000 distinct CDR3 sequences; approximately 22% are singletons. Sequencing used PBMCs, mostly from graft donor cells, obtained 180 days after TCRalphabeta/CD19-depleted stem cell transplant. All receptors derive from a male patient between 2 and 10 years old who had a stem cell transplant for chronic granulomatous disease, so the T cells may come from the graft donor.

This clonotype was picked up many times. DNA for the CDR3: TGCGCCAGCAGCTTGGAGGGACGGGAGACCCAGTACTTC. This gives the protein CASSLEGRETQYF. The chain has TRBV5-1 and TRBJ2-5; D assignment may be TRBD1 or TRBD2 (5 bases each). This CDR3 contains 13 residues. Germline assignment: CDR1 SGHRS and CDR2 YFSETQ. V was clipped by 0 bases and J by 5 bases, with 8 bases between them.

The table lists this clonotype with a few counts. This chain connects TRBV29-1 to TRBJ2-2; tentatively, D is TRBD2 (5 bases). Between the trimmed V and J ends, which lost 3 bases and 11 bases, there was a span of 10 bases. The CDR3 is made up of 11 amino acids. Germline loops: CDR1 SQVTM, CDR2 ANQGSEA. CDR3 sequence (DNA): TGCAGCGTTGATGGCAGCGGAGAGCTGTTTTTT. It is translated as CSVDGSGELFF.

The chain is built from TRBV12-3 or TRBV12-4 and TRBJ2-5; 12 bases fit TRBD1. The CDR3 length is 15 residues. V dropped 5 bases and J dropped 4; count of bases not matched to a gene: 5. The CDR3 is CASSPGTGGRETQYF. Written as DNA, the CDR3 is TGTGCCAGCAGTCCCGGGACAGGGGGCCGAGAGACCCAGTACTTC.

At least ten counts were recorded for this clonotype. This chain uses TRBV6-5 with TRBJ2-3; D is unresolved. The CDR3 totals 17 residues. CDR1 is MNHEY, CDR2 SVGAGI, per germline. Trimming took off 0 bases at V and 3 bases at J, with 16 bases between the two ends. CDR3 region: CASSYSFTSGPTDTQYF. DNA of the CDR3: TGTGCCAGCAGTTACTCGTTCACCTCGGGCCCTACAGATACGCAGTATTTT.

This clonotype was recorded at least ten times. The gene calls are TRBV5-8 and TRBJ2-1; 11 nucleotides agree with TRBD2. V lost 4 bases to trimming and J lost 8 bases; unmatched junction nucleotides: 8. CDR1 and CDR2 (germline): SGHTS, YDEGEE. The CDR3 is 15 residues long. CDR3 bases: TGTGCCAGCAGCCTTTGGCTAGCGGGAGGCGATGAGCAGTTCTTC. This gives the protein CASSLWLAGGDEQFF.

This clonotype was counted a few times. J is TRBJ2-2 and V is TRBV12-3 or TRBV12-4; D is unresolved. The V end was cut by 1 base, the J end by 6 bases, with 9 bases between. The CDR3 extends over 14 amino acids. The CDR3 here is CASSLVLVPGELFF. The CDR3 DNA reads TGTGCCAGCAGTTTAGTATTAGTGCCCGGGGAGCTGTTTTTT.

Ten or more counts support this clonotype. The CDR3 DNA is TGCAGTGCTAGAGATTCCCTCCTAGCGGGTGCAGATACGCAGTATTTT. Translating gives CSARDSLLAGADTQYF. The chain has TRBV20-1 and TRBJ2-3; 8 positions agree with TRBD2. V was clipped by 0 bases and J by 4 bases; unmatched bases: 9. The CDR3 is 16 residues long. Per germline, CDR1 DFQATT and CDR2 SNEGSKA (reference sequence).

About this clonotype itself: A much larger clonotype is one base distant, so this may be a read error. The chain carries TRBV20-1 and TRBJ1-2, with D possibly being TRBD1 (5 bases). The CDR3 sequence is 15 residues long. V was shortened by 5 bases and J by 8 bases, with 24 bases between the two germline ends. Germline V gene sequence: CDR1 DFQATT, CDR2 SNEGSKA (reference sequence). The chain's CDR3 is CSAQQDRVLLSGYTF. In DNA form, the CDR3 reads TGCAGTGCTCAACAGGACCGAGTACTACTTTCGGGCTACACCTTC.

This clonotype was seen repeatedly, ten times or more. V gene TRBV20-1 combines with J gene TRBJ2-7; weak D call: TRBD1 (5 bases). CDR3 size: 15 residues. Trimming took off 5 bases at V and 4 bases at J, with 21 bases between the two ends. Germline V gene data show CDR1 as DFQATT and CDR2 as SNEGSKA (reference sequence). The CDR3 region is CSASEVGRTRYEQYF. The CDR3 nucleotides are TGCAGTGCTTCCGAGGTGGGGCGCACGCGGTACGAGCAGTACTTC.

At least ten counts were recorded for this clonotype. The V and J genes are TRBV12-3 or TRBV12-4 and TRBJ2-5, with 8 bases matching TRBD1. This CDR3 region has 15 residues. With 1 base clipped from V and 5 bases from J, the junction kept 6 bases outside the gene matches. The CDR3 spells CASSLETGVGETQYF. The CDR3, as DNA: TGTGCCAGCAGTTTAGAGACAGGGGTTGGGGAGACCCAGTACTTC.

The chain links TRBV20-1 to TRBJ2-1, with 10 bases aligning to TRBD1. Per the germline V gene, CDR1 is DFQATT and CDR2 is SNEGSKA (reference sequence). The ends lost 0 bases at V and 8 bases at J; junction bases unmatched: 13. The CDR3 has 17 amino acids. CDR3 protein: CSARDNPRDRGLYEQFF. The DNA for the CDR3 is TGCAGTGCTAGAGATAATCCCCGGGACAGGGGACTATATGAGCAGTTCTTC.

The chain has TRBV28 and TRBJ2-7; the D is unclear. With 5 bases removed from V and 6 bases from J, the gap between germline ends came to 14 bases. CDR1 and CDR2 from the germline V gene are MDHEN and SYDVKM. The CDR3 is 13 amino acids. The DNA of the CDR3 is TGTGCCAGCAGTCTTACGGCCGTGCGCGAGCAGTACTTC. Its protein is CASSLTAVREQYF.

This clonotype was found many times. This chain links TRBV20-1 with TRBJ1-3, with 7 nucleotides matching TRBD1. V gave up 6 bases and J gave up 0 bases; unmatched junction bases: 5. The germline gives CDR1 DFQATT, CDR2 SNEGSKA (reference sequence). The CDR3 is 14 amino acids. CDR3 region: CSAKTGSSGNTIYF. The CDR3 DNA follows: TGCAGTGCAAAGACAGGGAGCTCTGGAAACACCATATATTTT.

The CDR3 DNA follows: TGTGCCAGCAGCGCCTCCCCGCGGCATGAGCAGTTCTTC. Amino acids: CASSASPRHEQFF. J is TRBJ2-1 and V is TRBV9; the D is unclear. The CDR3 is 13 residues long. The V end lost 3 bases, the J end lost 8 bases, and 12 bases lay between the germline ends. Germline V gene data show CDR1 as SGDLS and CDR2 as YYNGEE. Looking up the rest from reference TRBV9 and TRBJ2-1 gives the full variable domain: DSGVTQTPKHLITATGQRVTLRCSPRSGDLSVYWYQQSLDQGLQFLIQYYNGEERAKGNILERFSAQQFPDLHSELNLSSLELGDSALYFCASSASPRHEQFFGPGTRLTVL.

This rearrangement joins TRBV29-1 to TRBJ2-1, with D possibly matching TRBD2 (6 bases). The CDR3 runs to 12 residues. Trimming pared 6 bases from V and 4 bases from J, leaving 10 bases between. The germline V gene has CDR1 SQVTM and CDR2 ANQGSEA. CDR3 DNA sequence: TGCAGCGTCGGGACTGCATACAATGAGCAGTTCTTC. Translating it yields CSVGTAYNEQFF.

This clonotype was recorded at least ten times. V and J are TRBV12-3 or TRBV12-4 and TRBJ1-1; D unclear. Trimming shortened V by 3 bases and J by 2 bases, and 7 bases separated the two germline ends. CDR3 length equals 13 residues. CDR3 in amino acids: CASSFGANTEAFF. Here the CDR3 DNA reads TGTGCCAGCAGTTTCGGTGCAAACACTGAAGCTTTCTTT.

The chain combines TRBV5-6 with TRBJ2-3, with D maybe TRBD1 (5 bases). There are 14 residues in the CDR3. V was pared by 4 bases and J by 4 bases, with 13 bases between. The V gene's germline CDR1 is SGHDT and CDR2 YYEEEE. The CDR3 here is CASSQPLGPDTQYF. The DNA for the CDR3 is TGTGCCAGCAGCCAGCCCTTGGGGCCAGATACGCAGTATTTT.

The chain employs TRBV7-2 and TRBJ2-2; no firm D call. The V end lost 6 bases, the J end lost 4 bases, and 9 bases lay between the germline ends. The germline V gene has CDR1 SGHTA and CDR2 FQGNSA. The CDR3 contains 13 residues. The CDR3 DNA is TGTGCCAGCAGTAATTATGGCACCGGGGAGCTGTTTTTT. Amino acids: CASSNYGTGELFF.

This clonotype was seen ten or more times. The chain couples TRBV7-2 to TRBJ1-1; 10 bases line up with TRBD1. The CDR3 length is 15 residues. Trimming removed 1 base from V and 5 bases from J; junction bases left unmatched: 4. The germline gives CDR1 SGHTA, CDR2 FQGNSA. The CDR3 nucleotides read TGTGCCAGCAGCTTAGACGGGACAGGGGTAACTGAAGCTTTCTTT. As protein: CASSLDGTGVTEAFF.

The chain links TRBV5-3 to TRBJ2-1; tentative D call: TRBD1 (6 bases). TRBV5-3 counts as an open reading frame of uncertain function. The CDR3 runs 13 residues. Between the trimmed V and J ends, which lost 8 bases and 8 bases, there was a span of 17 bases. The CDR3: CARGPQQGYEQFF. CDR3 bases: TGTGCCAGGGGCCCCCAACAGGGTTATGAGCAGTTCTTC.

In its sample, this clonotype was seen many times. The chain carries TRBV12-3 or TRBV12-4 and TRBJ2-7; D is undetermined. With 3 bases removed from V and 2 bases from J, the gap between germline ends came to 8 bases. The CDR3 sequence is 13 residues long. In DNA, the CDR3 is TGTGCCAGCAGTTTCCAGGAGACCTACGAGCAGTACTTC. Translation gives CASSFQETYEQYF.